The present TCR beta chain was sequenced within a study of blood T cell repertoires in COVID-19. Study-level background: PBMCs, B-cell-depleted T cells, or T cells provided the cDNA or gDNA that made up the material.

The method was immunoSEQ multiplex PCR; TCRdb's version includes in-frame clones alone and lacks a portion of them. The table has around 130,000 clones, about 83% seen once. CDR1 SEHNR and CDR2 FQNEAQ come from the germline V gene (reference sequence). V shed 0 bases and J 9 bases; nucleotides not matched to a gene: 4. The CDR3 runs to 14 residues. Specimen: peripheral blood. The chain employs TRBV7-9 and TRBJ2-1; TRBD2 aligns across 8 bases. The source is a man between 60 and 75 years old with acute or convalescent COVID-19. CDR3 loop: CASSLAPGGGEQFF. In nucleotides, the CDR3 is TGTGCCAGCAGCTTAGCCCCGGGGGGGGGTGAGCAGTTCTTC.